The 18 T cell receptor beta chains presented below share a single source sample, sequenced in a study of Ad26.COV2.S vaccination and SARS-CoV-2 variants. Repertoires were generated with immunoSEQ multiplex PCR, while TCRdb's copy carries only in-frame clones and drops some. The table lists fewer than 500,000 clones, more than 80% of them singletons, with approximately 12% in the top ten. Treatment in this sample: around 19 received Ad26.COV2.S at low or high dose, single or two shots; about 5 received placebo; per-sample allocation not given. Day 63 following the first vaccine or placebo injection was when the samples were taken. The starting material was peripheral blood, obtained in a trial of Ad26.COV2.S vaccine versus placebo. All receptors derive from a person aged 18-60 years who received the Ad26.COV2.S COVID-19 vaccine or a placebo.

The V and J genes are TRBV28 and TRBJ1-1; D uncertain. Germline V lookup: CDR1 MDHEN, CDR2 SYDVKM. CDR3 length: 13 amino acids. The V gene lost 2 bases and the J gene lost 1 base, with 5 bases spanning the gap. CDR3 DNA sequence: TGTGCCAGCAGTTTACTGCAGAACACTGAAGCTTTCTTT. It specifies CASSLLQNTEAFF.

This sequence joins TRBV5-1 and TRBJ2-4, with 7 bases lining up with TRBD1. J lost 5 bases, V lost 0 bases, and 5 bases had no gene match. The CDR3 contains 15 residues. Looked up from germline, CDR1 is SGHRS and CDR2 is YFSETQ. CDR3 DNA: TGCGCCAGCAGCTTGGGAGGGACAGTTCAAAACATTCAGTACTTC. Its translation: CASSLGGTVQNIQYF. The complete variable domain, with remaining parts taken from reference TRBV5-1 and TRBJ2-4, reads KAGVTQTPRYLIKTRGQQVTLSCSPISGHRSVSWYQQTPGQGLQFLFEYFSETQRNKGNFPGRFSGRQFSNSRSEMNVSTLELGDSALYLCASSLGGTVQNIQYFGAGTRLSVL.

The V gene is TRBV5-1, the J gene TRBJ2-5, with 9 positions matching TRBD1. Losses at the gene ends were 7 bases for V and 4 bases for J; bases not matched to a gene: 5. From germline, CDR1 is SGHRS and CDR2 YFSETQ. The CDR3 spans 13 residues. CDR3 in amino acids: CASRPTGGETQYF. DNA for the CDR3: TGCGCCAGCCGTCCGACAGGGGGAGAGACCCAGTACTTC.

V gene TRBV30 combines with J gene TRBJ2-5; D not certain. The length of the CDR3 is 11 residues. In germline, CDR1 is GTSNPN, CDR2 SVGIG (reference sequence). V lost 8 bases and J 4 bases, leaving 11 bases between the germline ends. The CDR3: CARGEAETQYF. In DNA form, the CDR3 reads TGTGCCCGAGGAGAGGCAGAGACCCAGTACTTC.

The rearrangement uses TRBV9 and TRBJ2-2, with TRBD2 matching over 10 bases. V lost 0 bases, J lost 6 bases, and 2 bases stayed unmatched. Germline CDR1 reads SGDLS; CDR2 reads YYNGEE. This CDR3 is built from 15 residues. The CDR3 coding sequence is TGTGCCAGCAGCGTAGAAACTAGCGGGGCCGGGGAGCTGTTTTTT. This encodes CASSVETSGAGELFF.

The chain has TRBV9 and TRBJ1-6; D gene uncertain. Trimming shortened V by 0 bases and J by 6 bases, and 4 bases separated the two germline ends. The CDR3 spans 13 residues. Germline values: CDR1 SGDLS, CDR2 YYNGEE. This CDR3 reads CASSVEPNSPLHF. DNA of the CDR3: TGTGCCAGCAGCGTAGAGCCTAATTCACCCCTCCACTTT. The full variable domain, with the rest looked up from reference TRBV9 and TRBJ1-6, is DSGVTQTPKHLITATGQRVTLRCSPRSGDLSVYWYQQSLDQGLQFLIQYYNGEERAKGNILERFSAQQFPDLHSELNLSSLELGDSALYFCASSVEPNSPLHFGNGTRLTVT.

This sequence joins TRBV21-1 and TRBJ1-1. TRBV21-1 corresponds to a pseudogene. The CDR3 has 13 amino acids. CDR3 DNA: TGTGCCAGCTGCAGGGAGATGAACACTGAAGCTTTCTTT. Translation: CASCREMNTEAFF.

The CDR3 coding sequence is TGTGCCAGCAGCCCCCGGACAGGGAGTTCACCCCTCCACTTT. Translated: CASSPRTGSSPLHF. The chain employs TRBV11-2 and TRBJ1-6; TRBD1 agrees at 8 bases. The V segment lost 5 bases and the J segment 9 bases; nucleotides outside the gene matches: 6. The germline V gene encodes CDR1 SGHAT and CDR2 FQNNGV. The length of the CDR3 is 14 residues.

This clone came up once. This chain joins TRBV27 and TRBJ2-7; possibly TRBD1 for D (5 bases). The CDR3 runs to 16 residues. V was clipped by 6 bases and J by 0 bases, with 18 bases between them. The germline V gene encodes CDR1 MNHEY and CDR2 SMNVEV (reference sequence). Here the CDR3 DNA reads TGTGCCAGCAGCCCCTCCGGACACCCCATCTCCTACGAGCAGTACTTC. Protein sequence: CASSPSGHPISYEQYF.

This chain uses TRBV10-1 with TRBJ2-7; tentatively, D is TRBD1 or TRBD2 (5 bases each). The CDR3 has 13 residues. Germline V gene lookup returns CDR1 WNHNN and CDR2 SYGVQD (reference sequence). The germline V and J ends were trimmed by 2 bases and 9 bases, with 14 bases remaining between them. The CDR3 is CASSEGDPTRQYF. The CDR3 nucleotides read TGCGCCAGCAGTGAGGGGGACCCGACCCGGCAGTACTTC.

The V gene is TRBV7-2, the J gene TRBJ2-6; D uncertain. This CDR3 has 15 residues. From germline, CDR1 is SGHTA and CDR2 FQGNSA. Trimming left V 1 base short and J 1 base short, with 5 bases between. The CDR3 is CASSLVVSGANVLTF. CDR3 nucleotide sequence: TGTGCCAGCAGCTTAGTGGTTTCTGGGGCCAACGTCCTGACTTTC.

The chain employs TRBV27 and TRBJ2-7; 9 bases are a match to TRBD1. Germline loops: CDR1 MNHEY, CDR2 SMNVEV (reference sequence). The CDR3 runs to 16 residues. After removal of 0 bases from V and 3 bases from J, the junction contained 6 bases not matched to a gene. The DNA of the CDR3 is TGTGCCAGCAGTTTATCGTTCGGGACAGGGCACTACGAGCAGTACTTC. This sequence encodes CASSLSFGTGHYEQYF.

This clone has more than one count but fewer than ten. This chain connects TRBV11-1 to TRBJ1-6, with a tentative D call TRBD1 (5 bases). The germline CDR1 and CDR2 sequences are SGHAT and FQDESV (reference sequence). The CDR3 contains 13 residues. V was clipped by 2 bases and J by 9 bases, with 8 bases between them. The CDR3 sequence: CASSLNQGSPLHF. The CDR3 DNA sequence: TGTGCCAGCAGCTTAAACCAGGGTTCACCCCTCCACTTT. Looking up the rest from reference TRBV11-1 and TRBJ1-6 gives the full variable domain: EAEVAQSPRYKITEKSQAVAFWCDPISGHATLYWYRQILGQGPELLVQFQDESVVDDSQLPKDRFSAERLKGVDSTLKIQPAELGDSAMYLCASSLNQGSPLHFGNGTRLTVT.

The V call is TRBV19, the J call TRBJ1-1; possibly TRBD1 for D (6 bases). Germline V gene sequence: CDR1 LNHDA, CDR2 SQIVND (reference sequence). The V end lost 8 bases, the J end lost 1 base, and 17 bases lay between the germline ends. CDR3 size: 15 residues. CDR3 in DNA: TGTGCCAGTTTAATCACAGGGATCGGGAACACTGAAGCTTTCTTT. Protein product: CASLITGIGNTEAFF.

The V and J genes are TRBV4-1 and TRBJ2-1, with D perhaps matching TRBD2 (5 bases). The germline V gene has CDR1 MGHRA and CDR2 YSYEKL. V was clipped by 2 bases and J by 7 bases, with 15 bases between them. This CDR3 spans 15 amino acids. For the CDR3, the DNA is TGCGCCAGCAGCCAACCCCGAGGGTGGGATAATGAGCAGTTCTTC. The encoded protein is CASSQPRGWDNEQFF.

The J gene is TRBJ2-7, the V gene TRBV6-2 or TRBV6-3; TRBD2 matches at 7 bases. The CDR3 has 14 residues. The junction had 4 bases not matched to a gene; V was cut back by 0 bases and J by 5 bases. Germline-derived CDR1 and CDR2 are MNHEY and SVGEGT. CDR3 sequence: CASSYSRGSNEQYF. For the CDR3, the DNA is TGTGCCAGCAGTTACTCGCGCGGGAGTAACGAGCAGTACTTC.

A few counts support this clone. This chain uses TRBV2 with TRBJ1-4; 11 bases fit TRBD1. The CDR3 has 13 residues. The germline CDR1 and CDR2 sequences are SNHLY and FYNNEI. With V trimmed by 6 bases and J by 8 bases, 2 bases remained unmatched. In DNA, the CDR3 is TGTGCCAGCAGGGACAGGGGGCTCGAAAAACTGTTTTTT. Translation gives CASRDRGLEKLFF.

The chain combines TRBV6-2 or TRBV6-3 with TRBJ2-5; 14 bases map to TRBD2. J gave up 5 bases and V 2 bases, and 1 base lay outside the gene matches. The CDR3 runs to 15 residues. Germline CDR1 reads MNHEY; CDR2 reads SVGEGT. This CDR3 is CASSYGLAGGETQYF. CDR3 in DNA: TGTGCCAGCAGTTACGGACTAGCGGGAGGTGAGACCCAGTACTTC.